This T cell receptor beta chain was sequenced during a study of control samples from healthy donors and cancer patients. Clones were sequenced by immunoSEQ multiplex PCR, and TCRdb holds only the in-frame ones, with some missing. The table shows roughly 150,000 clones, with 93% occurring only once. V was clipped by 3 bases and J by 10 bases, with 9 bases between them. This CDR3 contains 12 residues. Sequencing input: blood. This receptor was identified in a man in his forties or fifties in good health. The rearrangement links TRBV12-3 or TRBV12-4 to TRBJ1-4, with D unresolved. The CDR3 nucleotides are TGTGCCAGCAGTTTCCAGTTCGGAAAACTGTTTTTT. Encoded protein: CASSFQFGKLFF.